The TCR beta chain under discussion was sequenced for a study of neurological immune-mediated disorders. Template-switch 5'RACE cDNA synthesis added a 10-nucleotide unique molecular identifier. TCRdb analysed the 5' RACE reads with MiXCR anew, one entry per CDR3 protein. This sample has about 44,000 distinct CDR3 sequences; 20% to 25% occur once, and the top ten carry about 4.5%. CDR1 is DFQATT and CDR2 is SNEGSKA in the germline V gene (reference sequence). The length of the CDR3 is 15 residues. V gave up 2 bases and J gave up 2 bases; unmatched junction bases: 5. Sample time point: technical triplicate 3. Unsorted libraries were prepared from 2 million PBMCs that had been stored at -80 C. There are many counts of this clonotype.

The rearrangement uses TRBV20-1 and TRBJ2-1, with 8 bases matching TRBD2. Source material: PBMCs. The clonotype comes from a man between 60 and 75 years old with HTLV-1-associated myelopathy (HAM/TSP). As DNA, the CDR3 is TGCAGTGCTAGACCCTTTAGCGGGACCTACAATGAGCAGTTCTTC. It translates to CSARPFSGTYNEQFF.